Included here is one TCR beta chain sequence, with context. Its antigen is not known. Sequencing used immunoSEQ multiplex PCR; TCRdb keeps in-frame clones, though not all of them. The table lists around 55,000 clones, 89% of them singletons, with 0.62% in the top ten. This specimen belongs to a study of graft-versus-host responses after intestinal transplantation. Looking at the study overall: Multivisceral, liver-intestinal, or isolated intestinal transplants were performed in recipients. The study gave all recipients anti-thymocyte globulin induction, then tacrolimus and steroids for 2 to 3 years.

From germline, CDR1 is MDHEN and CDR2 SYDVKM. CDR3 length equals 14 residues. With 5 bases clipped from V and 2 bases from J, the junction kept 2 bases outside the gene matches. Study observations and caveats: HvG clone declines early post-transplant were associated with peak circulating GvH levels. Detection of GvH clones occurred in recipient marrow, and some had their first appearance in ileum or blood.

The origin of this receptor is a human donor who was the organ donor for an intestinal transplant. The sample in question was unstimulated CD4+ T cells sorted from spleen or lymph node cells, obtained before transplant. V usage is TRBV28 and J usage is TRBJ1-3; 8 nucleotides agree with TRBD1. CDR3 bases: TGTGCCAGCAGTCCGACAGGGGCTGGAAACACCATATATTTT. Its translation: CASSPTGAGNTIYF.